This T cell receptor (beta chain) was observed in a study of preoperative IRX-2 immunotherapy in early breast cancer. Sequencing used immunoSEQ multiplex PCR; TCRdb keeps in-frame clones, though not all of them. In the table there are approximately 24,000 clones, about 87% of which are singletons. V trimming: 6 bases; J trimming: 6 bases; junction bases outside the gene matches: 11. CDR1 and CDR2 from the germline V gene are SGHDT and YYEEEE. The CDR3 has 14 residues. Treatment described: preoperative locoregional IRX-2 cytokine immunotherapy. Patients received preoperative, locoregional IRX-2 cytokine immunotherapy in a phase Ib study.

The material was tumor tissue, obtained after IRX-2 immunotherapy. This chain joins TRBV5-6 and TRBJ1-2; the match to TRBD1 covers 7 bases. This TCR was sampled from a human donor with breast cancer. CDR3 sequence (DNA): TGTGCCAGCACCCAAGACAGGGCGAGTAATGGCTACACCTTC. It codes for CASTQDRASNGYTF. The full variable domain, in which reference TRBV5-6 and TRBJ1-2 provide the parts outside the CDR3, is DAGVTQSPTHLIKTRGQQVTLRCSPKSGHDTVSWYQQALGQGPQFIFQYYEEEERQRGNFPDRFSGHQFPNYSSELNVNALLLGDSALYLCASTQDRASNGYTFGSGTRLTVV.